The 9 T cell receptor beta chains below come from one sample, sequenced in a study of cytomegalovirus exposure and HLA in healthy donors (dated by TCRdb to 2016 to 2017). The receptor library was made with the immunoSEQ multiplex PCR assay. A mixture of 60 forward primers for TCR Vbeta segments and 13 reverse primers for TCR Jbeta segments was used in the multiplex PCR. Held by TCRdb, this immuneACCESS table contains in-frame sequences only and omits some clones. Under half of the omission traces to an unresolved V gene where checked; the cause of the rest is unknown. This sample's table carries around 210,000 clones. The biggest ten clones account for over 0.75% of the sample. Sequenced sample: PBMCs. The receptor source for this set is a woman in her thirties in good health and CMV-seropositive.

The chain recombines TRBV9 with TRBJ2-2, with 11 positions matching TRBD2. This CDR3 contains 18 residues. Trimming at V came to 4 bases and at J to 6 bases, leaving 14 bases not matched to a gene. Germline CDR1 and CDR2: SGDLS and YYNGEE. DNA for the CDR3: TGTGCCAGCAGCCACAATAGCGGGGGGGTTTCGAAATCCGGGGAGCTGTTTTTT. This encodes CASSHNSGGVSKSGELFF. Full variable domain (remainder filled in from reference TRBV9 and TRBJ2-2): DSGVTQTPKHLITATGQRVTLRCSPRSGDLSVYWYQQSLDQGLQFLIQYYNGEERAKGNILERFSAQQFPDLHSELNLSSLELGDSALYFCASSHNSGGVSKSGELFFGEGSRLTVL.

V usage is TRBV6-7 and J usage is TRBJ2-7; 13 nucleotides align to TRBD2. TRBV6-7 is noted as an ORF with a role that remains uncertain. V lost 6 bases and J lost 7; bases outside the gene matches: 21. The CDR3 has 19 amino acids. The CDR3 region has the DNA TGTGCCAGCAGGGATTTTCCGGGACTAGCGGGAAGAGAGTACTGGGAGCAGTACTTC. Residues: CASRDFPGLAGREYWEQYF.

Worth noting for this clone: An end of the junction does not agree with germline; a read error may underlie this. This chain links TRBV4-1 with TRBJ2-7, with D uncertain. CDR3 size: 12 residues. Germline lookup yields CDR1 MGHRA and CDR2 YSYEKL. The CDR3 DNA reads as TGCGCCGGCAGCCAAGACGGCTACGAGCAGTACTTC. Translating it yields CAGSQDGYEQYF.

The chain couples TRBV6-5 to TRBJ1-2, with D possibly being TRBD1 (6 bases). Germline values: CDR1 MNHEY, CDR2 SVGAGI. The CDR3 runs to 12 residues. Trimming stripped 9 bases from V and 6 bases from J, with 14 bases between. CDR3 amino acids: CASYSGADGYTF. The CDR3 nucleotides read TGTGCCAGTTATTCAGGGGCGGATGGCTACACCTTC.

This chain connects TRBV7-6 to TRBJ1-3; tentatively, D is TRBD1 (5 bases). This CDR3 has 16 amino acids. From germline, CDR1 is SGHVS and CDR2 FNYEAQ. The V end lost 1 base, the J end lost 4 bases, and 14 bases lay between the germline ends. CDR3 sequence: CASSLEGRASGNTIYF. The CDR3 DNA sequence: TGTGCCAGCAGCTTAGAGGGCAGGGCTTCAGGAAACACCATATATTTT.

The V call is TRBV5-5, the J call TRBJ1-2; no firm D call. There are 15 residues in the CDR3. Germline loops: CDR1 SGHKS, CDR2 YYEKEE (reference sequence). V gave up 0 bases and J gave up 2 bases, with 11 bases separating them. The CDR3 loop is CASSLDGSRNYGYTF. Written as DNA, the CDR3 is TGTGCCAGCAGCTTGGATGGCAGCAGGAACTATGGCTACACCTTC.

V is TRBV9 and J is TRBJ2-1; D might be TRBD2 (5 bases). Germline values: CDR1 SGDLS, CDR2 YYNGEE. Trimming removed 0 bases at V and 5 bases at J, with 12 bases between. There are 15 residues in the CDR3. The CDR3 DNA reads TGTGCCAGCAGCGTAGCGGGATGGGCCGACAATGAGCAGTTCTTC. Its translation: CASSVAGWADNEQFF.

The chain employs TRBV28 and TRBJ2-7, with D unresolved. Per germline, CDR1 MDHEN and CDR2 SYDVKM. V was clipped by 2 bases and J by 8 bases, with 13 bases between them. The CDR3 has 13 residues. CDR3 amino acids: CASSLPSLQQQYF. The CDR3 DNA reads as TGTGCCAGCAGTTTACCAAGTTTACAACAGCAGTACTTC.

The gene calls are TRBV7-2 and TRBJ2-1; TRBD2 agrees at 9 bases. The germline CDR1 and CDR2 sequences are SGHTA and FQGNSA. CDR3 length: 17 amino acids. V gave up 0 bases and J gave up 7 bases; unmatched junction bases: 10. The CDR3 region is CASSLALGSSGTNEQFF. CDR3 bases: TGTGCCAGCAGCTTAGCACTAGGTTCTAGCGGGACAAATGAGCAGTTCTTC.